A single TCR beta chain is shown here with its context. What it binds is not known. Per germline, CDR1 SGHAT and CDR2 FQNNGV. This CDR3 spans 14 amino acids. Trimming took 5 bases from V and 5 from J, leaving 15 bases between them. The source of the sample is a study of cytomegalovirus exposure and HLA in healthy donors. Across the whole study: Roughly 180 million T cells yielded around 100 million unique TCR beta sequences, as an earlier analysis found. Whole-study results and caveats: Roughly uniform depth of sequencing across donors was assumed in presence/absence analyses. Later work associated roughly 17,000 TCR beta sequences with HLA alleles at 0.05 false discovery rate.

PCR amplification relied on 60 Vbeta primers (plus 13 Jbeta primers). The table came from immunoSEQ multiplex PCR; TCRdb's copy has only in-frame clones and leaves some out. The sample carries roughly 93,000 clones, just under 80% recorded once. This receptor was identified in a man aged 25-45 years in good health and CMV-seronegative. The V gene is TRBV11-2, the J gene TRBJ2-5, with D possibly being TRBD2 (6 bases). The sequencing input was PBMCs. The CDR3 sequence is CASSRETRWETQYF. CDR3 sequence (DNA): TGTGCCAGCAGCCGGGAGACCAGGTGGGAGACCCAGTACTTC. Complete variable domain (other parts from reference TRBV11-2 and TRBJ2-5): EAGVAQSPRYKIIEKRQSVAFWCNPISGHATLYWYQQILGQGPKLLIQFQNNGVVDDSQLPKDRFSAERLKGVDSTLKIQPAKLEDSAVYLCASSRETRWETQYFGPGTRLLVL.